Following are 18 T cell receptor beta chains from one sample sequenced in a study of blood T cell repertoires in COVID-19 (dated by TCRdb to the early 2020s). Libraries were made using the immunoSEQ multiplex PCR assay. In TCRdb, the immuneACCESS table is reduced to in-frame sequences with V and J assigned. These tables do not hold every clone; where another copy was compared, an unresolved V gene accounts for under half, and the others remain unexplained. Present in this sample are tens of thousands of clones, approximately 88% of which were seen just once. The ten largest clonotypes hold 8.5% to 14% of the sample. Sequencing was carried out using peripheral blood. The receptors come from a man of 80 years or more with acute or convalescent COVID-19.

The chain combines TRBV5-1 with TRBJ1-1, with D uncertain. Germline assignment: CDR1 SGHRS and CDR2 YFSETQ. The CDR3 totals 14 residues. V was cut by 4 bases and J by 1 base, with 11 bases left in between. CDR3 in DNA: TGCGCCAGCAGCGGAGTAGTCGGGAACACTGAAGCTTTCTTT. Encoded protein: CASSGVVGNTEAFF.

About this clone: One end of the junction varies from germline; a read error may be responsible. The rearrangement uses TRBV7-3 and TRBJ2-1; a possible D gene is TRBD1 (6 bases). Germline CDR1 reads SGHTA; CDR2 reads FQGTGA. This CDR3 has 11 amino acids. DNA of the CDR3: TGTGCCAGCAGCTCCGGGACAAAAAAGGTCTTC. Translation gives CASSSGTKKVF.

This clone was detected once. V usage is TRBV5-1 and J usage is TRBJ2-7; D may be TRBD2 (6 bases). V was cut by 0 bases and J by 3 bases, with 13 bases left in between. CDR3 length equals 15 residues. Germline V gene data show CDR1 as SGHRS and CDR2 as YFSETQ. The CDR3 coding sequence is TGCGCCAGCAGCTTGGCCGGGGGTGGCGGCTACGAGCAGTACTTC. It specifies CASSLAGGGGYEQYF.

V and J are TRBV6-1 and TRBJ1-2, with D perhaps TRBD1 (6 bases). Germline CDR1 MNHNS, CDR2 SASEGT. The V end was cut by 2 bases, the J end by 8 bases, with 21 bases between. The CDR3 extends over 16 amino acids. The CDR3 DNA reads TGTGCCAGCAGTGAAAGTTGGGTACAGGGAATGGCGGGCTACACCTTC. Protein: CASSESWVQGMAGYTF.

V is TRBV3-1 (or the pseudogene TRBV3-2) and J is TRBJ2-2; maybe TRBD1 (6 bases). With 1 base removed from V and 0 bases from J, the gap between germline ends came to 15 bases. Germline V gene lookup returns CDR1 LGHDT and CDR2 YNNKEL (reference sequence). This CDR3 has 18 residues. This chain's CDR3 is CASSQVGRGDPNTGELFF. As DNA, the CDR3 is TGTGCCAGCAGCCAAGTGGGCAGGGGAGATCCGAACACCGGGGAGCTGTTTTTT.

As to this clone: The junction departs from germline at one end; a sequencing error may be responsible. The chain links TRBV5-8 to TRBJ2-5; a weak D match, TRBD1 (5 bases). CDR1 is SGHTS, CDR2 YDEGEE, per germline. The CDR3 consists of 16 residues. This CDR3 is CASSLVTSFGQGTQYF. DNA for the CDR3: TGTGCCAGCAGCTTAGTCACCTCGTTCGGACAAGGGACCCAGTACTTC.

In this sample, this clone turned up a few times. This chain links TRBV5-1 with TRBJ1-1, with 9 bases lining up with TRBD1. The J segment lost 2 bases and the V segment lost 0 bases, leaving 14 bases of the junction unmatched. Germline CDR1 and CDR2: SGHRS and YFSETQ. The CDR3 is 19 residues long. The CDR3 here is CASSLGSGTGKSPNTEAFF. The CDR3 nucleotides are TGCGCCAGCAGCTTGGGGTCAGGGACAGGGAAGAGCCCTAACACTGAAGCTTTCTTT.

This chain links TRBV6-5 with TRBJ1-6; weak D call: TRBD1 (5 bases). CDR3 length: 14 amino acids. CDR1 and CDR2 (germline): MNHEY, SVGAGI. V was shortened by 7 bases and J by 1 base, with 8 bases between the two germline ends. In DNA, the CDR3 is TGTGCCAGCACCGGACAATCCTATAATTCACCCCTCCACTTT. Translation: CASTGQSYNSPLHF.

The V and J genes are TRBV29-1 and TRBJ2-1, with no clear D. The V gene's germline CDR1 is SQVTM and CDR2 ANQGSEA. This CDR3 region has 12 residues. Trimming stripped 5 bases from V and 5 bases from J, with 10 bases between. The CDR3 loop reads CSVLTLNNEQFF. The DNA for the CDR3 is TGCAGCGTTCTCACCCTAAACAATGAGCAGTTCTTC.

The chain recombines TRBV18 with TRBJ2-5, with 8 nucleotides matching TRBD2. The CDR3 is made up of 16 amino acids. CDR1 and CDR2 from the germline V gene are KGHSH and LQKENI. Germline trimming cut 1 base from V and 2 bases from J; bases unmatched to any gene: 6. The CDR3 DNA reads TGTGCCAGCTCACCACTGTACACTAGCGGACAAGAGACCCAGTACTTC. Translated, it gives CASSPLYTSGQETQYF.

The chain joins TRBV29-1 to TRBJ2-7; maybe TRBD1 (6 bases). Germline lookup yields CDR1 SQVTM and CDR2 ANQGSEA. CDR3 length: 13 residues. Trimming left V 5 bases short and J 8 bases short, with 19 bases between. CDR3 sequence reads: CSVIAGAFLQQYF. CDR3 in DNA: TGCAGCGTTATAGCAGGGGCCTTTTTGCAGCAGTACTTC.

The rearrangement joins TRBV5-1 to TRBJ1-2, with a possible D match to TRBD1 (5 bases). Germline lookup yields CDR1 SGHRS and CDR2 YFSETQ. This CDR3 region has 14 residues. V lost 0 bases, J lost 7 bases, and 13 bases lay in between. The CDR3 nucleotides read TGCGCCAGCAGCTTGGTCCCTGTTCAGGGTGGCTACACCTTC. It codes for CASSLVPVQGGYTF.

The chain uses TRBV20-1 and TRBJ2-7; D ambiguous. The CDR3 totals 11 residues. The V gene's germline CDR1 is DFQATT and CDR2 SNEGSKA (reference sequence). The CDR3 spells CSVLLSYEQYF. The CDR3 DNA follows: TGCAGCGTCCTTCTGAGCTACGAGCAGTACTTC.

This sequence joins TRBV11-2 and TRBJ1-4; D is undetermined. The V end was cut by 1 base, the J end by 0 bases, with 9 bases between. The CDR3 runs 16 residues. CDR1 and CDR2 (germline): SGHAT, FQNNGV. This CDR3 is CASSLGGVATNEKLFF. Here the CDR3 DNA reads TGTGCCAGCAGCTTAGGCGGAGTTGCAACTAATGAAAAACTGTTTTTT.

V gene TRBV9 combines with J gene TRBJ1-2; possibly TRBD1 for D (6 bases). The CDR3 sequence is 14 residues long. V gave up 2 bases and J gave up 5 bases, with 13 bases separating them. Per germline, CDR1 SGDLS and CDR2 YYNGEE. The CDR3 nucleotides read TGTGCCAGCAGCGTCGTTACAGGGTCGTATGGCTACACCTTC. Its translation is CASSVVTGSYGYTF. Full variable domain (rest looked up from reference TRBV9 and TRBJ1-2): DSGVTQTPKHLITATGQRVTLRCSPRSGDLSVYWYQQSLDQGLQFLIQYYNGEERAKGNILERFSAQQFPDLHSELNLSSLELGDSALYFCASSVVTGSYGYTFGSGTRLTVV.

J is TRBJ2-1 and V is TRBV7-7; the D gene is possibly TRBD2 (6 bases). Germline CDR1 reads SSHAT; CDR2 reads FNYEAQ (reference sequence). The CDR3 spans 13 residues. CDR3 sequence: CASSGTDFNEQFF. The CDR3 DNA sequence: TGTGCTAGCTCCGGGACTGACTTCAATGAGCAGTTCTTC.

The chain is built from TRBV5-1 and TRBJ2-1, with 8 bases identical to TRBD2. This CDR3 comprises 15 residues. V shed 4 bases and J 5 bases; nucleotides not matched to a gene: 8. CDR1 and CDR2 from the germline V gene are SGHRS and YFSETQ. CDR3 in amino acids: CASSRTGGHNNEQFF. Written as DNA, the CDR3 is TGCGCCAGCAGCCGGACGGGGGGGCATAACAATGAGCAGTTCTTC.

The V and J genes are TRBV5-4 and TRBJ1-2; 7 bases are shared with TRBD1. The V segment lost 9 bases and the J segment 4 bases; nucleotides outside the gene matches: 15. Germline V gene sequence: CDR1 SGHNT, CDR2 YYREEE (reference sequence). The CDR3 covers 15 residues. Here the CDR3 DNA reads TGTGCCACCAAGGTAGAAGACAGGGTGATCTATGGCTACACCTTC. Protein product: CATKVEDRVIYGYTF. Filled out from reference TRBV5-4 and TRBJ1-2, the complete variable domain reads ETGVTQSPTHLIKTRGQQVTLRCSSQSGHNTVSWYQQALGQGPQFIFQYYREEENGRGNFPPRFSGLQFPNYSSELNVNALELDDSALYLCATKVEDRVIYGYTFGSGTRLTVV.